The 9 T cell receptor beta chains listed next were all sequenced from one sample in a study of spatial heterogeneity in lung cancer. Sample time point: sample taken at primary tumor resection. Sequencing covered unsorted whole RNA taken from tumor, nontumor lung or frozen PBMC. TCRdb reprocessed the 5' RACE reads with MiXCR, giving one entry per CDR3 protein. The table has just over 25,000 distinct CDR3 sequences, around 13% seen once; the top ten hold around 25%. The source was PBMCs, collected at surgery. These receptors all come from a female donor with early-stage non-small cell lung cancer.

This clonotype was observed at least ten times. This rearrangement joins TRBV20-1 to TRBJ2-3; 9 bases line up with TRBD2. Looked up from germline, CDR1 is DFQATT and CDR2 is SNEGSKA (reference sequence). The CDR3 contains 14 residues. Trimming removed 6 bases from V and 4 bases from J; junction bases left unmatched: 8. The CDR3 loop is CSAESAGGSDTQYF. CDR3 in DNA: TGCAGTGCCGAGTCAGCGGGAGGATCAGATACGCAGTATTTT.

The V gene is TRBV29-1, the J gene TRBJ2-3; D may correspond to TRBD1 or TRBD2 (5 bases each). Germline V gives CDR1 SQVTM, CDR2 ANQGSEA. The germline V and J ends were trimmed by 4 bases and 0 bases, with 14 bases remaining between them. The CDR3 covers 15 residues. The CDR3: CSVAETGLSTDTQYF. CDR3 nucleotide sequence: TGCAGCGTTGCGGAAACGGGGCTAAGCACAGATACGCAGTATTTT.

On this clonotype itself: Its ends do not fully match the called genes, so a read error is possible. The genes are TRBV27 and TRBJ2-1; the D is unclear. There are 13 residues in the CDR3. The V gene's germline CDR1 is MNHEY and CDR2 SMNVEV (reference sequence). For the CDR3, the DNA is TGTGCCAACAGTTTATCCCCATACAATGAGCAGTTCTTC. It encodes CANSLSPYNEQFF.

This clonotype appeared many times. This chain uses TRBV7-6 with TRBJ2-2, with TRBD1 matching over 8 bases. V lost 1 base to trimming and J lost 4 bases; unmatched junction nucleotides: 8. Germline CDR1 and CDR2: SGHVS and FNYEAQ. This CDR3 contains 17 residues. The CDR3 nucleotides read TGTGCCAGCAGCTTAGGGGAGGACAGGGCAGGCACCGGGGAGCTGTTTTTT. It encodes CASSLGEDRAGTGELFF.

As for this clonotype: The junction does not match germline at one end; this may be a read error. V gene TRBV29-1 combines with J gene TRBJ2-5, with D hard to call. In germline, CDR1 is SQVTM, CDR2 ANQGSEA. The CDR3 sequence is 10 residues long. The CDR3 sequence: CSVVFETLKF. CDR3 nucleotide sequence: TGCAGCGTGGTATTCGAGACTCTAAAATTC.

The table lists this clonotype with many counts. The chain carries TRBV19 and TRBJ2-1, with a tentative D call TRBD1 (6 bases). The CDR3 is 14 amino acids. Germline V gives CDR1 LNHDA, CDR2 SQIVND (reference sequence). The V end was cut by 7 bases, the J end by 2 bases, with 12 bases between. For the CDR3, the DNA is TGTGCCAGTACCCAGGGGTTGCCCTACAATGAGCAGTTCTTC. Translating it yields CASTQGLPYNEQFF. Together with reference TRBV19 and TRBJ2-1, the CDR3 gives the full variable domain: DGGITQSPKYLFRKEGQNVTLSCEQNLNHDAMYWYRQDPGQGLRLIYYSQIVNDFQKGDIAEGYSVSREKKESFPLTVTSAQKNPTAFYLCASTQGLPYNEQFFGPGTRLTVL.

This clonotype was counted ten times or more. The J gene is TRBJ1-6, the V gene TRBV5-1; D perhaps matches TRBD1 (5 bases). In germline, CDR1 is SGHRS, CDR2 YFSETQ. The V end was cut by 1 base, the J end by 5 bases, with 13 bases between. This CDR3 spans 16 amino acids. The CDR3 region is CASSLISGTDNSPLHF. CDR3 nucleotide sequence: TGCGCCAGCAGCTTGATCTCCGGGACTGATAATTCACCCCTCCACTTT.

The sample holds many counts of this clonotype. This chain links TRBV7-9 with TRBJ1-1, with a weak D call TRBD1 (5 bases). Germline-derived CDR1 and CDR2 are SEHNR and FQNEAQ (reference sequence). V lost 3 bases and J 10 bases, leaving 15 bases between the germline ends. The CDR3 is 13 amino acids. The CDR3 is CASSFPGHDGAFF. CDR3 coding DNA: TGTGCCAGCAGCTTCCCCGGACACGACGGAGCTTTCTTT. Supplemented by reference TRBV7-9 and TRBJ1-1, the full variable domain reads DTGVSQNPRHKITKRGQNVTFRCDPISEHNRLYWYRQTLGQGPEFLTYFQNEAQLEKSRLLSDRFSAERPKGSFSTLEIQRTEQGDSAMYLCASSFPGHDGAFFGQGTRLTVV.

The chain combines TRBV20-1 with TRBJ1-1; D uncertain. Trimming took 6 bases from V and 1 from J, leaving 12 bases between them. Germline CDR1 DFQATT, CDR2 SNEGSKA (reference sequence). CDR3 length: 13 amino acids. The CDR3 region has the DNA TGCAGTGCGAGACCCATTGAGAACACTGAAGCTTTCTTT. This sequence encodes CSARPIENTEAFF.